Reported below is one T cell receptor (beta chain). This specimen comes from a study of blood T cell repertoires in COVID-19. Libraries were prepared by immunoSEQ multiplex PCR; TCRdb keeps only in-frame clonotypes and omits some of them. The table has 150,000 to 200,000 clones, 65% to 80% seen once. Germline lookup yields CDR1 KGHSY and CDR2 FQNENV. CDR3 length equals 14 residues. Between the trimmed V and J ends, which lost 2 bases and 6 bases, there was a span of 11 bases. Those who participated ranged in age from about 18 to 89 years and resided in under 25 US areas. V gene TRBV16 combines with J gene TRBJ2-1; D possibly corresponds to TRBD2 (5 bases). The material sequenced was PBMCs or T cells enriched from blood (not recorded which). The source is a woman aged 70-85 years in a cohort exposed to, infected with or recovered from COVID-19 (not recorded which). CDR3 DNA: TGTGCCAGCAGCCAACTCGGGGTGGGCAATGAGCAGTTCTTC. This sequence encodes CASSQLGVGNEQFF. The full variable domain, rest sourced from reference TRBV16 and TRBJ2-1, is GEEVAQTPKHLVRGEGQKAKLYCAPIKGHSYVFWYQQVLKNEFKFLISFQNENVFDETGMPKERFSAKCLPNSPCSLEIQATKLEDSAVYFCASSQLGVGNEQFFGPGTRLTVL.